Listed below are T cell receptor beta chains from one sample, sequenced in a study of OX40 agonist ivuxolimab in advanced cancers. TCRdb's copy holds only in-frame clones and misses some; the assay was immunoSEQ multiplex PCR. The data show tens of thousands of clones, roughly 84% seen once. Specimen: CD4+ or CD8+ T cells sorted from blood, collected in a trial of the OX40 agonist ivuxolimab. The receptors were gathered from an adult with an advanced solid tumor such as melanoma, head and neck, liver or kidney cancer. Each CDR3 is given with its conserved first and last residue. The D gene is left open where the match is weak. Only part of the rows carry a size: once, few, many, or a class if the clone is expanded.

d_call j_call clone_size v_call cdr3_nt cdr3_aa
TRBD1 TRBJ2-4 NA TRBV28 TGTGCCAGCAGTACTGGACAGGTGGTCAAAAACATTCAGTACTTC CASSTGQVVKNIQYF
TRBD1 TRBJ1-4 NA TRBV5-1 TGCGCCAGCAGCTTGGGGACAGGGTTGGAAAAACTGTTTTTT CASSLGTGLEKLFF
NA TRBJ2-1 NA TRBV4-2 TGTGCCAGCAGCCAAGTATCCCCCTACAATGAGCAGTTCTTC CASSQVSPYNEQFF
NA TRBJ1-1 few TRBV28 TGTGCCAGCAGTGGATTGTGGACTTTCTTT CASSGLWTFF
TRBD1 TRBJ2-7 once TRBV19 TGTGCCAGTGCGGGACAGGTCTCGTCCGAGCAGTACTTC CASAGQVSSEQYF
NA TRBJ2-1 NA TRBV11-1 TGTGCCAGCAGCTTCCTCGGGGCTTCGAGCTCCTACAATGAGCAGTTCTTC CASSFLGASSSYNEQFF
TRBD2 TRBJ2-7 NA TRBV11-2 TGTGCCAGCAGCTCCTGGACTAGCGGGAACTACGAGCAGTACTTC CASSSWTSGNYEQYF
NA TRBJ2-7 NA TRBV4-3 TGCGCCAGCAGCCAAGGGGTCCAATACGAGCAGTACTTC CASSQGVQYEQYF
TRBD1 TRBJ1-2 NA TRBV27 TGTGCCAGCAGCCGAGCCGGGACAGGGAGGACTTCTGATGGCTACACCTTC CASSRAGTGRTSDGYTF
NA TRBJ1-1 NA TRBV6-5 TGTGCCAGCAGCGCCGGGGGGCTGGGGAGACCTGAAGCTTTCTTT CASSAGGLGRPEAFF